A single sample gave rise to the 4 T cell receptor beta chains below, sequenced in a study of cytomegalovirus exposure and HLA in healthy donors. PCR was performed using 60 Vbeta and 13 Jbeta primers. Data came from immunoSEQ multiplex PCR; TCRdb stores just in-frame clones and leaves some out. The sample carries 95,000 to 150,000 clones, 77% recorded once. Sequences were obtained from PBMCs. These receptors were collected from a young man in good health and CMV-seropositive.

The chain recombines TRBV19 with TRBJ1-2; 7 nucleotides agree with TRBD1. With 4 bases clipped from V and 10 bases from J, the junction kept 15 bases outside the gene matches. This CDR3 region has 15 residues. Germline values: CDR1 LNHDA, CDR2 SQIVND (reference sequence). CDR3 residues: CASSKPGQYEDVYTF. The CDR3 region has the DNA TGTGCCAGTAGTAAACCGGGACAGTATGAGGATGTCTACACCTTC.

V gene TRBV27 combines with J gene TRBJ1-5, with 7 bases aligning to TRBD1. V gave up 5 bases and J gave up 5 bases; unmatched junction bases: 6. The CDR3 loop spans 14 amino acids. Germline V CDR1 and CDR2: MNHEY, SMNVEV (reference sequence). The CDR3 nucleotides are TGTGCCAGCAGTCTAGGGACAGCGGATCAGCCCCAGCATTTT. This gives the protein CASSLGTADQPQHF.

This chain uses TRBV6-6 with TRBJ1-1, with 7 nucleotides matching TRBD1. The CDR3 length is 15 residues. Looked up from germline, CDR1 is MNHNY and CDR2 is SVGAGI (reference sequence). J lost 2 bases, V lost 0 bases, and 3 bases had no gene match. The CDR3 nucleotides are TGTGCCAGCAGTTACTCGACAGGGCGAAACACTGAAGCTTTCTTT. Translated, it gives CASSYSTGRNTEAFF.

The chain recombines TRBV11-2 with TRBJ2-3; TRBD1 is a possible D gene (5 bases). V was cut by 4 bases and J by 5 bases, with 7 bases left in between. CDR3 length: 12 amino acids. CDR1 is SGHAT, CDR2 FQNNGV, per germline. The CDR3 region has the DNA TGTGCCAGCAGCTCTAGGGGAGATACGCAGTATTTT. The encoded protein is CASSSRGDTQYF.